These T cell receptor beta chains were read from a single sample in a study of spatial heterogeneity in lung cancer. Via MiXCR, TCRdb re-called the 5' RACE reads, giving one row per CDR3 protein. The data hold 12,000 or so distinct CDR3 sequences, with approximately 6.2% observed a single time. Source: normal lung tissue next to the tumor, taken at surgery. These receptors all come from a male donor with early-stage non-small cell lung cancer. CDR3s include the opening cysteine and the closing phenylalanine or tryptophan. A D gene is named only where the DNA matches it firmly. The size of a clone is reported for some rows only, either as once, few or many, or as a class for expanded clones.

v_gene: TRBV18
d_gene: -
len: 17
abundance: -
j_gene: TRBJ1-2
CDR3aa: CASSSQRRSAATDGYTF
CDR3nt: TGTGCCAGCTCCTCTCAGAGGCGGTCGGCAGCCACTGATGGCTACACCTTC

v_gene: TRBV10-3
d_gene: TRBD2
len: 13
abundance: -
j_gene: TRBJ2-3
CDR3aa: CAIKAGGTDTQYF
CDR3nt: TGTGCCATCAAAGCGGGAGGGACAGATACGCAGTATTTT

v_gene: TRBV20-1
d_gene: -
len: 12
abundance: many
j_gene: TRBJ1-2
CDR3aa: CSASTDSYGYTF
CDR3nt: TGCAGTGCTTCGACCGACAGCTATGGCTACACCTTC

v_gene: TRBV9
d_gene: -
len: 15
abundance: -
j_gene: TRBJ1-4
CDR3aa: CASSVGWSQNEKLFF
CDR3nt: TGTGCCAGCAGCGTAGGGTGGAGTCAAAATGAAAAACTGTTTTTT

v_gene: TRBV20-1
d_gene: -
len: 15
abundance: many
j_gene: TRBJ2-3
CDR3aa: CSARDSRETPDTQYF
CDR3nt: TGCAGTGCTAGAGACTCACGGGAGACCCCAGATACGCAGTATTTT

v_gene: TRBV5-1
d_gene: -
len: 16
abundance: -
j_gene: TRBJ1-1
CDR3aa: CATASAPLRGNTEAFF
CDR3nt: TGCGCGACTGCATCGGCCCCCTTGAGGGGCAACACTGAAGCTTTCTTT

v_gene: TRBV20-1
d_gene: -
len: 13
abundance: -
j_gene: TRBJ1-6
CDR3aa: CSARTDNNSPLHF
CDR3nt: TGCAGTGCTAGGACGGATAATAATTCACCCCTCCACTTT

v_gene: TRBV20-1
d_gene: -
len: 14
abundance: many
j_gene: TRBJ1-1
CDR3aa: CSANRIRGFAEAFF
CDR3nt: TGCAGTGCTAATAGGATCAGGGGTTTTGCTGAAGCTTTCTTT

v_gene: TRBV9
d_gene: -
len: 14
abundance: -
j_gene: TRBJ1-2
CDR3aa: CASSPNQGYYGYTF
CDR3nt: TGTGCCAGCAGCCCAAACCAGGGGTACTATGGCTACACCTTC

v_gene: TRBV12-3/TRBV12-4
d_gene: TRBD1
len: 16
abundance: once
j_gene: TRBJ1-1
CDR3aa: CASSFRTGVTNTEAFF
CDR3nt: TGTGCCAGCAGTTTCAGGACAGGGGTCACGAACACTGAAGCTTTCTTT

v_gene: TRBV5-1
d_gene: -
len: 12
abundance: medium-sized
j_gene: TRBJ1-2
CDR3aa: CASSLDRNGYTF
CDR3nt: TGCGCCAGCAGCTTGGACAGAAATGGCTACACCTTC

v_gene: TRBV6-2/TRBV6-3
d_gene: -
len: 13
abundance: medium-sized
j_gene: TRBJ1-2
CDR3aa: CASSYDRNYGYTF
CDR3nt: TGTGCCAGCAGTTACGACAGGAACTATGGCTACACCTTC

v_gene: TRBV2
d_gene: -
len: 10
abundance: many
j_gene: TRBJ2-1
CDR3aa: CASSLGEQFF
CDR3nt: TGTGCCAGCAGCTTGGGTGAGCAGTTCTTC

v_gene: TRBV20-1
d_gene: TRBD1
len: 15
abundance: many
j_gene: TRBJ2-1
CDR3aa: CSARRVGQGYNEQFF
CDR3nt: TGCAGTGCTAGGAGGGTGGGACAGGGGTACAATGAGCAGTTCTTC

v_gene: TRBV5-1
d_gene: TRBD1
len: 15
abundance: many
j_gene: TRBJ2-1
CDR3aa: CASSLRQGARDEQFF
CDR3nt: TGCGCCAGCAGCTTGAGGCAGGGGGCGAGGGATGAGCAGTTCTTC

v_gene: TRBV27
d_gene: -
len: 15
abundance: many
j_gene: TRBJ1-4
CDR3aa: CASSPVSAGDEKLFF
CDR3nt: TGTGCCAGCAGTCCCGTCTCCGCTGGGGATGAAAAACTGTTTTTT

v_gene: TRBV6-5
d_gene: TRBD1
len: 14
abundance: many
j_gene: TRBJ2-3
CDR3aa: CASRRQGRTDTQYF
CDR3nt: TGTGCCAGCAGGAGACAGGGACGGACAGATACGCAGTATTTT

v_gene: TRBV7-2
d_gene: TRBD2
len: 15
abundance: many
j_gene: TRBJ2-5
CDR3aa: CASSSTSGYQETQYF
CDR3nt: TGTGCCAGCAGCTCGACTAGCGGATACCAAGAGACCCAGTACTTC

v_gene: TRBV30
d_gene: TRBD1
len: 14
abundance: many
j_gene: TRBJ1-1
CDR3aa: CAWSIQGARGLAFF
CDR3nt: TGTGCCTGGAGCATACAGGGGGCGCGGGGGCTGGCTTTCTTT

v_gene: TRBV5-1
d_gene: TRBD1
len: 14
abundance: many
j_gene: TRBJ1-1
CDR3aa: CASSPSGGTTEAFF
CDR3nt: TGCGCCAGCAGCCCATCAGGGGGGACCACTGAAGCTTTCTTT

v_gene: TRBV7-2
d_gene: -
len: 16
abundance: many
j_gene: TRBJ2-5
CDR3aa: CASSKGVRGNQETQYF
CDR3nt: TGTGCCAGCAGCAAAGGCGTCCGGGGGAACCAAGAGACCCAGTACTTC

v_gene: TRBV9
d_gene: -
len: 17
abundance: many
j_gene: TRBJ1-6
CDR3aa: CASSADRGPSGNSPLHF
CDR3nt: TGTGCCAGCAGCGCAGACCGCGGACCGAGCGGTAATTCACCCCTCCACTTT

v_gene: TRBV5-1
d_gene: -
len: 15
abundance: -
j_gene: TRBJ2-2
CDR3aa: CASLGPLPEEGELFF
CDR3nt: TGCGCCAGCTTGGGCCCACTCCCAGAGGAAGGGGAGCTGTTTTTT

v_gene: TRBV19
d_gene: -
len: 12
abundance: -
j_gene: TRBJ2-3
CDR3aa: CATAEVGDTQYF
CDR3nt: TGTGCCACCGCGGAGGTGGGCGATACGCAGTATTTT

v_gene: TRBV2
d_gene: -
len: 13
abundance: -
j_gene: TRBJ2-3
CDR3aa: CASSATRTDTQYF
CDR3nt: TGTGCCAGCAGTGCGACACGCACAGATACGCAGTATTTT

v_gene: TRBV6-5
d_gene: -
len: 14
abundance: many
j_gene: TRBJ2-4
CDR3aa: CASSNWGQADIQYF
CDR3nt: TGTGCCAGCAGTAACTGGGGGCAGGCGGACATTCAGTACTTC

v_gene: TRBV5-1
d_gene: TRBD1
len: 15
abundance: many
j_gene: TRBJ2-3
CDR3aa: CASKQGQGGTDTQYF
CDR3nt: TGCGCCAGCAAGCAAGGACAGGGGGGCACAGATACGCAGTATTTT

v_gene: TRBV6-2/TRBV6-3
d_gene: -
len: 15
abundance: many
j_gene: TRBJ2-5
CDR3aa: CASSGKTGGPETQYF
CDR3nt: TGTGCCAGCAGTGGGAAGACAGGTGGGCCGGAGACCCAGTACTTC

v_gene: TRBV6-5
d_gene: -
len: 15
abundance: medium-sized
j_gene: TRBJ1-2
CDR3aa: CASRGQGIPNYGYTF
CDR3nt: TGTGCCAGCAGGGGGCAAGGGATCCCTAACTATGGCTACACCTTC

v_gene: TRBV28
d_gene: -
len: 13
abundance: many
j_gene: TRBJ2-7
CDR3aa: CASIQGGSYEQYF
CDR3nt: TGTGCCAGCATCCAAGGGGGGTCCTACGAGCAGTACTTC

v_gene: TRBV24-1
d_gene: -
len: 15
abundance: many
j_gene: TRBJ1-2
CDR3aa: CATSGNREGFYGYTF
CDR3nt: TGTGCCACCAGTGGAAACAGGGAGGGGTTCTATGGCTACACCTTC

v_gene: TRBV2
d_gene: -
len: 17
abundance: -
j_gene: TRBJ2-1
CDR3aa: CASTISQTMSSSPQQFF
CDR3nt: TGTGCCAGCACCATCAGTCAGACTATGAGCAGTTCTCCTCAGCAGTTCTTC

v_gene: TRBV5-1
d_gene: TRBD2
len: 14
abundance: -
j_gene: TRBJ2-3
CDR3aa: CASIPTSGSDTQYF
CDR3nt: TGCGCCAGCATCCCTACTAGCGGGAGCGATACGCAGTATTTT

v_gene: TRBV30
d_gene: -
len: 13
abundance: many
j_gene: TRBJ2-3
CDR3aa: CAWSVPGSDTQYF
CDR3nt: TGTGCCTGGAGTGTACCCGGATCAGATACGCAGTATTTT

v_gene: TRBV20-1
d_gene: -
len: 16
abundance: many
j_gene: TRBJ1-5
CDR3aa: CSARDIYGGFNQPQHF
CDR3nt: TGCAGTGCTAGAGATATTTACGGAGGATTCAATCAGCCCCAGCATTTT

v_gene: TRBV3-1
d_gene: TRBD1
len: 16
abundance: many
j_gene: TRBJ1-1
CDR3aa: CASSRTPTGWGTEAFF
CDR3nt: TGTGCCAGCAGCCGCACACCGACAGGGTGGGGCACTGAAGCTTTCTTT

v_gene: TRBV27
d_gene: -
len: 12
abundance: many
j_gene: TRBJ1-1
CDR3aa: CASSFRDGEAFF
CDR3nt: TGTGCCAGCAGTTTCCGGGACGGGGAAGCTTTCTTT

v_gene: TRBV5-1
d_gene: -
len: 14
abundance: many
j_gene: TRBJ2-2
CDR3aa: CASRDGSYTGELFF
CDR3nt: TGCGCCAGCAGGGACGGATCGTACACCGGGGAGCTGTTTTTT

v_gene: TRBV18
d_gene: -
len: 15
abundance: many
j_gene: TRBJ2-7
CDR3aa: CASSPSEGAGVRQYF
CDR3nt: TGTGCCAGCTCACCCTCAGAGGGAGCCGGTGTCAGGCAGTACTTC

v_gene: TRBV12-3/TRBV12-4
d_gene: -
len: 14
abundance: many
j_gene: TRBJ1-1
CDR3aa: CASSFAGGHTEAFF
CDR3nt: TGTGCCAGCAGTTTCGCGGGGGGCCACACTGAAGCTTTCTTT

v_gene: TRBV20-1
d_gene: TRBD2
len: 16
abundance: medium-sized
j_gene: TRBJ2-1
CDR3aa: CSARDIVLAGLDEQFF
CDR3nt: TGCAGTGCTAGAGATATTGTACTAGCGGGATTAGATGAGCAGTTCTTC

v_gene: TRBV7-9
d_gene: -
len: 16
abundance: medium-sized
j_gene: TRBJ2-2
CDR3aa: CASSLGPGVGTGELFF
CDR3nt: TGTGCCAGCAGCTTAGGTCCGGGAGTAGGGACCGGGGAGCTGTTTTTT

v_gene: TRBV30
d_gene: TRBD1
len: 11
abundance: few
j_gene: TRBJ2-5
CDR3aa: CALTGLETQYF
CDR3nt: TGTGCCTTGACAGGGTTGGAGACCCAGTACTTC

v_gene: TRBV11-2
d_gene: TRBD1
len: 15
abundance: medium-sized
j_gene: TRBJ2-2
CDR3aa: CASSQYRGETGELFF
CDR3nt: TGTGCCAGCAGCCAATACAGGGGGGAAACCGGGGAGCTGTTTTTT

v_gene: TRBV11-2
d_gene: -
len: 18
abundance: -
j_gene: TRBJ1-4
CDR3aa: CASSVQQGAPSVNEKLFF
CDR3nt: TGTGCCAGCAGCGTGCAACAAGGGGCCCCCTCGGTTAATGAAAAACTGTTTTTT

v_gene: TRBV6-5
d_gene: -
len: 15
abundance: -
j_gene: TRBJ2-7
CDR3aa: CASSSTYGSSYEQYF
CDR3nt: TGTGCCAGCAGTTCGACCTACGGGAGCTCCTACGAGCAGTACTTC

v_gene: TRBV27
d_gene: -
len: 18
abundance: medium-sized
j_gene: TRBJ1-6
CDR3aa: CASSLSAFGTLVRSPLHF
CDR3nt: TGTGCCAGCAGTTTATCGGCTTTCGGGACACTAGTACGTTCACCCCTCCACTTT

v_gene: TRBV4-1
d_gene: TRBD1
len: 15
abundance: many
j_gene: TRBJ2-1
CDR3aa: CASSQATTGLDEQFF
CDR3nt: TGCGCCAGCAGCCAAGCCACGACAGGGCTAGATGAGCAGTTCTTC

v_gene: TRBV12-3/TRBV12-4
d_gene: -
len: 14
abundance: medium-sized
j_gene: TRBJ2-1
CDR3aa: CASSSSLGTHEQFF
CDR3nt: TGTGCCAGCAGTTCCTCTTTAGGGACTCATGAGCAGTTCTTC

v_gene: TRBV11-2
d_gene: TRBD2
len: 18
abundance: many
j_gene: TRBJ2-1
CDR3aa: CASSSRPWREGLQNEQFF
CDR3nt: TGTGCCAGCAGCTCCCGCCCCTGGCGGGAGGGCCTACAGAATGAGCAGTTCTTC

v_gene: TRBV7-9
d_gene: TRBD2
len: 16
abundance: many
j_gene: TRBJ2-5
CDR3aa: CASSLVLAGVQETQYF
CDR3nt: TGTGCCAGCAGCTTAGTTCTAGCGGGCGTCCAAGAGACCCAGTACTTC

v_gene: TRBV27
d_gene: -
len: 14
abundance: many
j_gene: TRBJ2-3
CDR3aa: CASSPTRLVDTQYF
CDR3nt: TGTGCCAGCAGTCCTACTCGACTCGTAGATACGCAGTATTTT

v_gene: TRBV7-2
d_gene: -
len: 12
abundance: many
j_gene: TRBJ1-1
CDR3aa: CASSFSAPGRLF
CDR3nt: TGTGCCAGCAGCTTTTCCGCCCCTGGACGGTTATTT